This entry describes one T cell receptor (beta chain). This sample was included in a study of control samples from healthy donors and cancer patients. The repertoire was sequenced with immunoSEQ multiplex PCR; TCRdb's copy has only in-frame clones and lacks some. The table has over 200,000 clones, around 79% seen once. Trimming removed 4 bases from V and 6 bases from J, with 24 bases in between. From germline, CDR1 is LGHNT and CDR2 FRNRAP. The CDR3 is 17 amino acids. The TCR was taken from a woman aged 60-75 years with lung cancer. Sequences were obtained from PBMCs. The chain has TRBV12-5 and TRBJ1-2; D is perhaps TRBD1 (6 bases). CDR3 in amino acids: CASGSPTTGPSKDGYTF. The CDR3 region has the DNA TGTGCTAGTGGTTCCCCCACGACAGGCCCTTCGAAAGATGGCTACACCTTC.